This T cell receptor (beta chain) was observed in a study of beta chain features in type 1 diabetes. Germline CDR1 GTSNPN, CDR2 SVGIG (reference sequence). This CDR3 is 14 amino acids long. V was shortened by 2 bases and J by 5 bases, with 15 bases between the two germline ends. About this clone itself: Its target is unknown.

Findings and limits, study-wide: People with Type 1 diabetes carried modestly yet significantly shorter TCRB CDR3s in all four CD4+ subsets.

The investigators reverse transcribed all of the isolated RNA, so they sequenced expressed TCRB transcripts. Some clones are missing from TCRdb's copy, which holds only in-frame ones; the method was immunoSEQ multiplex PCR. The sample holds about 620,000 clones, around 16% seen once. Sequencing used naive CD4+ T cells from blood. This clonotype was sampled from a man aged 18 to 29 in good health. The chain carries TRBV30 and TRBJ1-1; a possible D gene is TRBD1 (5 bases). The CDR3 bases are TGTGCCTGGAGTCCCAGGGTAGGGAGGACTGAAGCTTTCTTT. It encodes CAWSPRVGRTEAFF.